The present T cell receptor (beta chain) was sequenced within a study of T cells in localized non-small cell lung cancer. Whole-study findings and limits: T cell clonality was highest in uninvolved adjacent lung, above tumor.

Sequencing was performed with immunoSEQ multiplex PCR; in TCRdb, only in-frame clones are kept and a portion is missing. Among around 55,000 clones listed, 70% to 90% were seen once. Comment on this clone: The target antigen is unknown.

Trimming left V 0 bases short and J 5 bases short, with 11 bases between. From germline, CDR1 is ENHRY and CDR2 SYGVKD. This CDR3 spans 14 amino acids. The gene calls are TRBV10-3 and TRBJ2-7, with TRBD1 as a possible D gene (6 bases). The sequences come from PBMCs, collected before any cancer treatment. The clonotype originates from a female donor with stage II lung adenocarcinoma. The CDR3 coding sequence is TGTGCCATCAGTGAGTCAGAGAGGGGGAACGAGCAGTACTTC. Translating it yields CAISESERGNEQYF.